This passage covers 18 T cell receptor beta chains from one sample sequenced in a study of CD4 and CD8 cells across lung adenocarcinoma regions. One entry per CDR3 protein results from TCRdb running MiXCR on the PCR reads. The data contain 9,500 to 12,000 distinct CDR3 sequences, roughly 51% of them singletons. Specimen: CD8+ T cells from the margin of a lung tumor. The source is a male donor with lung adenocarcinoma. The CD4 and CD8 labels of this study may be unreliable.

This chain links TRBV7-3 with TRBJ2-1; D gene ambiguous. The CDR3 is 12 residues long. V was cut by 1 base and J by 10 bases, with 8 bases left in between. From germline, CDR1 is SGHTA and CDR2 FQGTGA. In DNA form, the CDR3 reads TGTGCCAGCAGCTTAATTAGAGGCGAGCAGTTCTTC. Protein: CASSLIRGEQFF.

The V and J genes are TRBV10-3 and TRBJ1-1; 8 bases fit TRBD1. CDR3 length: 13 amino acids. J gave up 3 bases and V 10 bases, and 7 bases lay outside the gene matches. Germline assignment: CDR1 ENHRY and CDR2 SYGVKD. The CDR3 sequence is CASQDREDTEAFF. The CDR3 region has the DNA TGTGCCAGTCAGGACAGGGAGGACACTGAAGCTTTCTTT.

With respect to this clonotype: At one end the junction does not follow the germline gene, possibly because of a read error. CDR3 region: CASSGDGRPETQYF. In DNA form, the CDR3 reads TGTGCGAGCAGCGGGGACGGACGCCCAGAGACGCAGTATTTT. The chain carries TRBV7-2 and TRBJ2-3; 7 bases fit TRBD2. Looked up from germline, CDR1 is SGHTA and CDR2 is FQGNSA. The CDR3 has 14 residues.

The chain uses TRBV6-1 and TRBJ2-4; D tentatively fits TRBD1 or TRBD2 (6 bases each). The CDR3 runs to 14 residues. Per the germline V gene, CDR1 is MNHNS and CDR2 is SASEGT. Trimming removed 1 base at V and 8 bases at J, with 12 bases between. DNA of the CDR3: TGTGCCAGCAGTGAAGGAGGGGGGTGGGACATTCAGTACTTC. Translating it yields CASSEGGGWDIQYF.

The rearrangement uses TRBV6-1 and TRBJ2-5; D ambiguous. The DNA end is a closer match to TRBJ2-7, so the J assignment may be wrong. Germline V gene data show CDR1 as MNHNS and CDR2 as SASEGT. This CDR3 has 10 residues. The CDR3 spells CASNAYEQYF. CDR3 nucleotides: TGTGCCAGCAATGCCTACGAGCAGTACTTC.

DNA of the CDR3: TGTGCCAGCAAGAGGGAGGTCGGCACCGGGGAGCAGTATTTT. Translation gives CASKREVGTGEQYF. This chain uses TRBV12-3 or TRBV12-4 with TRBJ2-2; TRBD2 might be the D (6 bases). TRBJ2-3 explains the end of the DNA better; the J call may be wrong. The CDR3 length is 14 residues.

There are a few counts of this clonotype. This chain connects TRBV29-1 to TRBJ2-3; TRBD2 aligns across 12 bases. Per germline, CDR1 SQVTM and CDR2 ANQGSEA. Losses at the gene ends were 2 bases for V and 4 bases for J; bases not matched to a gene: 7. There are 16 residues in the CDR3. CDR3 residues: CSVESVASGGADTQYF. The CDR3 DNA sequence: TGCAGCGTTGAATCGGTAGCTAGCGGGGGGGCAGATACGCAGTATTTT.

This clonotype came up a few times. The V and J genes are TRBV10-2 and TRBJ2-1, with 9 bases fitting TRBD2. The V segment lost 6 bases and the J segment 4 bases; nucleotides outside the gene matches: 7. Germline CDR1 WSHSY, CDR2 SAAADI. The length of the CDR3 is 15 residues. The CDR3 bases are TGCGCCAGCAGCTTGTCTAGCGGGGATTACAATGAGCAGTTCTTC. Protein: CASSLSSGDYNEQFF.

The chain has TRBV9 and TRBJ1-2, with D perhaps matching TRBD1 (5 bases). Trimming removed 1 base from V and 3 bases from J, with 7 bases in between. Germline V CDR1 and CDR2: SGDLS, YYNGEE. CDR3 length equals 13 residues. The CDR3 DNA reads TGTGCCAGCAGCGTATCGGGACACTATGGCTACACCTTC. This gives the protein CASSVSGHYGYTF.

CDR3 in amino acids: CASSQDIPSGGKETQYF. CDR3 bases: TGTGCCAGCAGCCAAGATATCCCGTCGGGGGGTAAAGAGACCCAGTACTTC. V is TRBV3-1 and J is TRBJ2-5, with 7 nucleotides matching TRBD2. The germline CDR1 and CDR2 sequences are LGHDT and YNNKEL (reference sequence). The CDR3 has 17 residues. The J segment lost 3 bases and the V segment lost 0 bases, leaving 10 bases of the junction unmatched.

The sample holds many counts of this clonotype. The chain joins TRBV4-1 to TRBJ2-1; possibly TRBD1 for D (5 bases). TRBJ2-7 explains the end of the DNA better; the J call may be wrong. This CDR3 is built from 14 residues. From germline, CDR1 is MGHRA and CDR2 YSYEKL. Here the CDR3 reads CASSQDVQGWEQYF. The CDR3 region has the DNA TGCGCCAGCAGCCAAGATGTCCAGGGCTGGGAGCAGTACTTC.

This clonotype is medium-sized by share. V usage is TRBV27 and J usage is TRBJ2-5, with D hard to call. The CDR3 loop spans 14 amino acids. V dropped 6 bases and J dropped 4 bases, with 15 bases sitting between them. Germline CDR1 and CDR2: MNHEY and SMNVEV (reference sequence). This CDR3 reads CASSFLGSAETQYF. CDR3 nucleotide sequence: TGTGCCAGCAGCTTCCTTGGCAGCGCAGAGACCCAGTACTTC.

V and J are TRBV10-2 and TRBJ2-3; no reliable D call. This CDR3 is built from 15 residues. CDR1 is WSHSY, CDR2 SAAADI, per germline. Trimming stripped 4 bases from V and 5 bases from J, with 16 bases between. CDR3 DNA: TGCGCCAGCAGTGTTGGATCAAACTCGGAAGATACGCAGTATTTT. Its translation: CASSVGSNSEDTQYF.

This clonotype has ten or more counts. V is TRBV11-2 and J is TRBJ2-2, with D possibly being TRBD1 or TRBD2 (5 bases each). V was pared by 7 bases and J by 8 bases, with 14 bases between. This CDR3 spans 13 amino acids. Germline V CDR1 and CDR2: SGHAT, FQNNGV. The DNA for the CDR3 is TGTGCCAGCAACCCCGGGACCACGGGGGAGCTGTTTTTT. It encodes CASNPGTTGELFF. Full variable domain (rest looked up from reference TRBV11-2 and TRBJ2-2): EAGVAQSPRYKIIEKRQSVAFWCNPISGHATLYWYQQILGQGPKLLIQFQNNGVVDDSQLPKDRFSAERLKGVDSTLKIQPAKLEDSAVYLCASNPGTTGELFFGEGSRLTVL.

This clonotype has just a few counts. This chain links TRBV3-1 with TRBJ2-1; TRBD1 agrees at 9 bases. Germline V gives CDR1 LGHDT, CDR2 YNNKEL (reference sequence). This CDR3 contains 16 residues. The V and J ends lost 3 bases and 6 bases, in that order; junction bases with no gene match: 9. CDR3 sequence: CASSQMLGTGSNEQFF. CDR3 nucleotide sequence: TGTGCCAGCAGCCAGATGTTGGGGACAGGGAGCAATGAGCAGTTCTTC.

This sequence joins TRBV6-1 and TRBJ1-3; 9 bases align to TRBD1. Germline CDR1 is MNHNS and CDR2 is SASEGT. Trimming took 4 bases from V and 4 from J; bases not matched to a gene: 2. This CDR3 has 14 amino acids. CDR3 loop: CASSADRGGNTIYF. For the CDR3, the DNA is TGTGCCAGCAGTGCGGACAGGGGCGGAAACACCATATATTTT.

J is TRBJ1-4 and V is TRBV6-1, with D maybe TRBD1 (6 bases). CDR1 and CDR2 from the germline V gene are MNHNS and SASEGT. Trimming left V 4 bases short and J 4 bases short, with 13 bases between. This CDR3 is 15 amino acids long. CDR3 loop: CASSGHREGNEKLFF. In nucleotides, the CDR3 is TGTGCCAGCAGTGGGCACAGGGAAGGTAATGAAAAACTGTTTTTT.

About this clonotype itself: Possible read error: a much larger clone is one base away. The chain has TRBV27 and TRBJ2-1; D possibly matches TRBD1 or TRBD2 (5 bases each). The CDR3 extends over 13 amino acids. The V and J ends lost 5 bases and 5 bases respectively, with 10 bases between them. The germline CDR1 and CDR2 sequences are MNHEY and SMNVEV (reference sequence). The CDR3 reads CASSPGADNEQFF. DNA of the CDR3: TGTGCCAGCAGTCCCGGGGCAGACAATGAGCAGTTCTTC.